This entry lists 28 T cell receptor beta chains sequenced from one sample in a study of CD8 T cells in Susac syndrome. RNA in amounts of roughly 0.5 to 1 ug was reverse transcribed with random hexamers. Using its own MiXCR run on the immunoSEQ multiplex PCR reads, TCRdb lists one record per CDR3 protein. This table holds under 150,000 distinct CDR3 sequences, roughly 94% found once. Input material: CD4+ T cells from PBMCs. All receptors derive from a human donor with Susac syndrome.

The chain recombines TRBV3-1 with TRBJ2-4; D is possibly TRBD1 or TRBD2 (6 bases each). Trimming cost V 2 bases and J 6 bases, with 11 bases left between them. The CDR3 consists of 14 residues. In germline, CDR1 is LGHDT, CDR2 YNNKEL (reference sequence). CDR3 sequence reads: CASSQRGELNIQYF. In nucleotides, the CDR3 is TGTGCCAGCAGCCAAAGGGGGGAGTTAAACATTCAGTACTTC.

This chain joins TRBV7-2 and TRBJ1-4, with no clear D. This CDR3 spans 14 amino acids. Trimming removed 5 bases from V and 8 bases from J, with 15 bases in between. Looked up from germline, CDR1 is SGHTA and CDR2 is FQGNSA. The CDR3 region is CASSQSGVGEKLFF. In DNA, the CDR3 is TGTGCCAGCAGCCAGAGTGGGGTTGGGGAAAAACTGTTTTTT.

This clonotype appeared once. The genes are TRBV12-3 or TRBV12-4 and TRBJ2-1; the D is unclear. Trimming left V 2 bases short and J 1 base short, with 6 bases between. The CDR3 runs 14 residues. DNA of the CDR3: TGTGCCAGCAGTTTACGGGCGTCCTACAATGAGCAGTTCTTC. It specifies CASSLRASYNEQFF.

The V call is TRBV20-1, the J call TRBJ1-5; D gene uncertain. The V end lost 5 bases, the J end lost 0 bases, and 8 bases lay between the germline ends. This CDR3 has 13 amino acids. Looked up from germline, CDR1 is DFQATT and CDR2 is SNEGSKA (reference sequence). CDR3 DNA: TGCAGTGCTCCCCCCAATAGCAATCAGCCCCAGCATTTT. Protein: CSAPPNSNQPQHF.

Written as DNA, the CDR3 is TGTGCCAGCAGCCACCCTGGGGCAGGGTCGAGCTCTGGGGCCAACGTCCTGACTTTC. It specifies CASSHPGAGSSSGANVLTF. The chain carries TRBV6-1 and TRBJ2-6; D is possibly TRBD1 (5 bases). This CDR3 has 19 amino acids. CDR1 MNHNS and CDR2 SASEGT come from the germline V gene. V was shortened by 6 bases and J by 0 bases, with 21 bases between the two germline ends.

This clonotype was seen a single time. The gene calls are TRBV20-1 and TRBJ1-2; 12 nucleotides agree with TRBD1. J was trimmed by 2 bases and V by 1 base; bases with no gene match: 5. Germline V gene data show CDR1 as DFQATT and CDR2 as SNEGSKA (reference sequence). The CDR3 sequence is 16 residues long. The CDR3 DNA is TGCAGTGCTAGAGGGGGGGGACAGGGGGCAAACTATGGCTACACCTTC. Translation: CSARGGGQGANYGYTF.

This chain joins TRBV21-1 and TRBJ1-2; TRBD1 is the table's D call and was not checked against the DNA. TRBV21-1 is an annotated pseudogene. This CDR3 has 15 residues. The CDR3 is CASSKVRPPRDGYTF. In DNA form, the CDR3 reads TGTGCCAGCAGCAAAGTAAGGCCCCCCAGGGATGGCTACACCTTC.

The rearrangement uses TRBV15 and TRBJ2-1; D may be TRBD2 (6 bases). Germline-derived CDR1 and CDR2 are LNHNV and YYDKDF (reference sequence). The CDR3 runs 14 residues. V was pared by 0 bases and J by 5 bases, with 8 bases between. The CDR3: CATSRDAGNNEQFF. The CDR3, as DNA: TGTGCCACCAGCAGAGATGCGGGGAACAATGAGCAGTTCTTC.

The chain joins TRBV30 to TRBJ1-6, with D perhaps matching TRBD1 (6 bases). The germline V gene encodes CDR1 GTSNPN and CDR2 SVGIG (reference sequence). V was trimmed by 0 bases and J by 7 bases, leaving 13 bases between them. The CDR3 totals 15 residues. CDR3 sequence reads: CAWSVRAGVNSPLHF. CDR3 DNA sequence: TGTGCCTGGAGTGTACGCGCAGGGGTAAATTCACCCCTCCACTTT. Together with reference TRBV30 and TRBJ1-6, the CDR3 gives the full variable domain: SQTIHQWPATLVQPVGSPLSLECTVEGTSNPNLYWYRQAAGRGLQLLFYSVGIGQISSEVPQNLSASRPQDRQFILSSKKLLLSDSGFYLCAWSVRAGVNSPLHFGNGTRLTVT.

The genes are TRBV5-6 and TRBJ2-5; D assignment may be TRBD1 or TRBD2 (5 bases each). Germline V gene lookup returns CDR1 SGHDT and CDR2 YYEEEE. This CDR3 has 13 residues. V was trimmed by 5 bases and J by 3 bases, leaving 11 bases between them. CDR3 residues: CASSTGTEETQYF. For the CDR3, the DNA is TGTGCCAGCAGTACCGGGACGGAAGAGACCCAGTACTTC.

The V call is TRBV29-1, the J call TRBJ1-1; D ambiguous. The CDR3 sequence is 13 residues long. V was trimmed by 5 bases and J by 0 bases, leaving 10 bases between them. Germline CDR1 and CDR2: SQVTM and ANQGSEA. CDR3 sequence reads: CSVWEQMNTEAFF. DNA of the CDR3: TGCAGCGTTTGGGAACAGATGAACACTGAAGCTTTCTTT.

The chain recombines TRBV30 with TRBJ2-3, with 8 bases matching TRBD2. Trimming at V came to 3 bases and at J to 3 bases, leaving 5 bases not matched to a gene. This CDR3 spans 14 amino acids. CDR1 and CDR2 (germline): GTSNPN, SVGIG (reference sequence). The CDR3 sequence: CAWRKRGSTDTQYF. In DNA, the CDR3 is TGTGCCTGGAGGAAGCGGGGGTCAACAGATACGCAGTATTTT.

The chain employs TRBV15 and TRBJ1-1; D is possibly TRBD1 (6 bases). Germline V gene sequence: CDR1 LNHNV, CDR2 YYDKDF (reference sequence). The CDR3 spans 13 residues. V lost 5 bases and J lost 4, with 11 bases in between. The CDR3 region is CATSATGLTEAFF. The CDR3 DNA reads TGTGCCACCAGCGCGACAGGACTCACTGAAGCTTTCTTT.

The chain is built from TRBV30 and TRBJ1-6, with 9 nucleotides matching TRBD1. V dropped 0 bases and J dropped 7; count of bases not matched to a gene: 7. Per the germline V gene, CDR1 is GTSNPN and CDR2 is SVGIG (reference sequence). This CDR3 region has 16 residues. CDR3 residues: CAWSVKTGGRNSPLHF. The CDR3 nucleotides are TGTGCCTGGAGTGTAAAGACAGGGGGACGGAATTCACCCCTCCACTTT.

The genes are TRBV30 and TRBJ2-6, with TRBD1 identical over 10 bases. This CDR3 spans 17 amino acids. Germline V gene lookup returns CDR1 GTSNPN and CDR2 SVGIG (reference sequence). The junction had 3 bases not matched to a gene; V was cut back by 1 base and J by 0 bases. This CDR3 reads CAWSGTGGFSGANVLTF. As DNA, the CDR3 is TGTGCCTGGAGTGGGACAGGGGGATTCTCTGGGGCCAACGTCCTGACTTTC.

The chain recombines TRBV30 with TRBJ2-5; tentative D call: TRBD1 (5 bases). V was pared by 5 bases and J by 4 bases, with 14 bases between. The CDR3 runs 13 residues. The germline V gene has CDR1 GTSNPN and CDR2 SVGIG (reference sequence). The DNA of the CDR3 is TGTGCCTGGGCCCCAGGGATTCCAGAGACCCAGTACTTC. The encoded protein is CAWAPGIPETQYF.

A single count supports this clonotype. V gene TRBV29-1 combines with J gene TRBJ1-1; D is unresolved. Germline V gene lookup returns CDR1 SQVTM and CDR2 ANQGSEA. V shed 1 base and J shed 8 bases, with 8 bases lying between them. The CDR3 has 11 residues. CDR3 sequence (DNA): TGCAGCGTTGAAGGGGCGGGGGAAGCTTTCTTT. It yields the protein CSVEGAGEAFF.

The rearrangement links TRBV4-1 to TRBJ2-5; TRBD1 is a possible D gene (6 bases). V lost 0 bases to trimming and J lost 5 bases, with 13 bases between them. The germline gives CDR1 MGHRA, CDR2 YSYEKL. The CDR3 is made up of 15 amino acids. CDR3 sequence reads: CASSQDRTAWETQYF. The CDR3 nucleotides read TGCGCCAGCAGCCAAGATCGGACAGCCTGGGAGACCCAGTACTTC.

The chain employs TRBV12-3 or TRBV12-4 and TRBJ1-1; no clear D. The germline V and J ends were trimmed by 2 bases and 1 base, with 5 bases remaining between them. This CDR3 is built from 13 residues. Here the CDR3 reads CASSLRTNTEAFF. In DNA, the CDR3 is TGTGCCAGCAGTTTAAGGACGAACACTGAAGCTTTCTTT.

The DNA for the CDR3 is TGCAGTGCTATTCGCGAGAATAGCTACGAGCAGTACTTC. Translating it yields CSAIRENSYEQYF. This chain connects TRBV20-1 to TRBJ2-7; D is unresolved. Trimming cost V 4 bases and J 3 bases, with 13 bases left between them. This CDR3 comprises 13 residues. Germline CDR1 is DFQATT and CDR2 is SNEGSKA (reference sequence).

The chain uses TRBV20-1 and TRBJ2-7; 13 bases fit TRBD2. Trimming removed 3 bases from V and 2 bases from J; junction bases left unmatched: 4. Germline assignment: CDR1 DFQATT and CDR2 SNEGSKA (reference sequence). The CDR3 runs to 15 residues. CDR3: CSASTSGRGTYEQYF. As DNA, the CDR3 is TGCAGTGCTAGCACTAGCGGGAGGGGTACCTACGAGCAGTACTTC.

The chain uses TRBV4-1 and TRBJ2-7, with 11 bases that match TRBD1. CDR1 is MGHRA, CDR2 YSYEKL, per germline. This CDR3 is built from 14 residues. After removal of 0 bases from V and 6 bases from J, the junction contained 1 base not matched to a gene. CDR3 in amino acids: CASSQDGTGGEQYF. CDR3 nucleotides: TGCGCCAGCAGCCAAGATGGGACAGGGGGCGAGCAGTACTTC.

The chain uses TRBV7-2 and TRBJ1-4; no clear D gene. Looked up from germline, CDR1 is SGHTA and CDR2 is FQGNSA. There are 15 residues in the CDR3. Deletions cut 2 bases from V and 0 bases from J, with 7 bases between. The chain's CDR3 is CASSLRATTNEKLFF. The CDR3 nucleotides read TGTGCCAGCAGCTTAAGGGCCACAACTAATGAAAAACTGTTTTTT.

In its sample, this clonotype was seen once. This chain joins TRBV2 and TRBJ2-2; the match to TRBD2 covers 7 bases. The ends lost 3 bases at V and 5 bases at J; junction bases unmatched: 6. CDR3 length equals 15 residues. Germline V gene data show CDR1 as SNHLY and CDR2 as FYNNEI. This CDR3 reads CASSEQGLVTGELFF. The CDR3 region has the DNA TGTGCCAGCAGTGAGCAAGGACTAGTAACCGGGGAGCTGTTTTTT.

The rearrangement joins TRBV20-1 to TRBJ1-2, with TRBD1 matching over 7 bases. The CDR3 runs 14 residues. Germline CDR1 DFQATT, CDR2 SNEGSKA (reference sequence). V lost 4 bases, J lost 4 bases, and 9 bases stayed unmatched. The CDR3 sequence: CSAIGDSGGYGYTF. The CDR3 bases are TGCAGTGCTATAGGGGACAGCGGGGGCTATGGCTACACCTTC.

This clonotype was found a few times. The DNA of the CDR3 is TGCAGTGCGAGGACAGGGAGAGAGACCCAGTACTTC. This encodes CSARTGRETQYF. V and J are TRBV20-1 and TRBJ2-5, with 8 bases fitting TRBD1. The CDR3 contains 12 residues. After removal of 6 bases from V and 4 bases from J, the junction contained 4 bases not matched to a gene. From germline, CDR1 is DFQATT and CDR2 SNEGSKA (reference sequence).

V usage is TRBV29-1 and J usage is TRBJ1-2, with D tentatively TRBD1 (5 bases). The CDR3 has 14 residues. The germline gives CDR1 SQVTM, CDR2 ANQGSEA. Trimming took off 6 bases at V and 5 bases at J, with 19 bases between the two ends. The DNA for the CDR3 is TGCAGCGTCCCCGGGGCAGGGAGGGGATATGGCTACACCTTC. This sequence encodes CSVPGAGRGYGYTF.

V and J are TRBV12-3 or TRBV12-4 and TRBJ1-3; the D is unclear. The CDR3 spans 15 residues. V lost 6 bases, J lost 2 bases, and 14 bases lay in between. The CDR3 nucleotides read TGTGCCAGCAGGTCACTAAGCAGCGCTGGAAACACCATATATTTT. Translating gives CASRSLSSAGNTIYF.